The 14 T cell receptor beta chains below were found in one sample sequenced in a study of tumor-infiltrating lymphocytes in primary liver carcinoma. Without any cell sorting, roughly 17-31 mg of bulk tissue yielded co-extracted RNA and DNA. Total RNA amounting to around 530 ng was the source from which TCR beta cDNA was made with a constant-region primer. Three nested multiplex PCR rounds, a slightly modified ARM-PCR method, built the TCR beta libraries. Rounds one and two of PCR, each of roughly 10 cycles, were primed with TRBV1-TRBV30 forward primers and a C-beta reverse primer. Each CDR3 protein is one row after TCRdb ran MiXCR on the multiplex PCR reads. Here the sample spans around 27,000 distinct CDR3 sequences, over 60% being singletons. The sequenced sample was liver tumor tissue from sampling region 3. Specified subset: tumor region T3, left-lateral pole. The receptors stem from a middle-aged man with primary liver carcinoma and hepatitis B virus infection.

About this clonotype: One junction end does not reproduce the germline sequence, and a read error may be involved. The CDR3 is CSVGGAGTGDLFF. In DNA, the CDR3 is TGTAGCGTTGGAGGCGCGGGAACCGGGGATCTGTTTTTT. This rearrangement joins TRBV29-1 to TRBJ2-2; D may be TRBD2 (6 bases). The CDR3 length is 13 residues. Germline loops: CDR1 SQVTM, CDR2 ANQGSEA.

V gene TRBV11-2 combines with J gene TRBJ2-3; D perhaps matches TRBD2 (6 bases). Trimming removed 9 bases at V and 0 bases at J, with 25 bases between. From germline, CDR1 is SGHAT and CDR2 FQNNGV. The CDR3 runs to 18 residues. The chain's CDR3 is CARSLAEATSSSTDTQYF. The CDR3 region has the DNA TGTGCCAGGAGTTTAGCGGAGGCGACTTCGTCAAGCACAGATACGCAGTATTTT.

Note on this clonotype: The CDR3 does not close with the conserved phenylalanine or tryptophan, likely indicating a read error. This chain links TRBV4-2 with TRBJ2-3, with 9 bases identical to TRBD2. Germline CDR1 reads LGHNA; CDR2 reads YNFKEQ. The V gene end was trimmed by 1 base and the J gene end by 3 bases; junction bases not matched to a gene: 11. The CDR3 consists of 18 residues. CDR3 amino acids: CASSQVGLLAGATDTQYI. Here the CDR3 DNA reads TGTGCCAGCAGCCAAGTGGGGCTTTTAGCGGGAGCGACAGATACGCAGTATATT.

With regard to this clonotype: At one of its ends the junction is not consistent with the germline gene, which may arise from a read error. V is TRBV11-2 and J is TRBJ2-2, with D maybe TRBD2 (6 bases). Looked up from germline, CDR1 is SGHAT and CDR2 is FQNNGV. This CDR3 region has 15 residues. The CDR3 spells CASSFAGSNTGELSF. DNA of the CDR3: TGTGCCAGCAGCTTTGCGGGATCAAATACCGGGGAGCTGTCTTTT.

This clonotype was observed a handful of times. It is likely a read error, because the conserved phenylalanine at the end of the CDR3 is missing. The rearrangement joins TRBV12-5 to TRBJ1-1; a weak D match, TRBD1 (5 bases). With 1 base removed from V and 10 bases from J, the gap between germline ends came to 10 bases. This CDR3 region has 12 residues. CDR1 LGHNT and CDR2 FRNRAP come from the germline V gene. DNA for the CDR3: TGTGCTAGTGGTTTGGGCCAGGGCCGAGCTTTCATT. Protein product: CASGLGQGRAFI.

This clonotype was observed at least ten times. One end of the junction varies from germline; a read error may be responsible. The chain employs TRBV11-2 and TRBJ2-2; weak D call: TRBD2 (5 bases). The germline V gene encodes CDR1 SGHAT and CDR2 FQNNGV. The length of the CDR3 is 18 residues. The CDR3 DNA reads TGTGCCAGTAGCTTGAGGGCAGGAACACCCACGAACACCGGGGAGCTGTTTTTT. Amino acid sequence: CASSLRAGTPTNTGELFF.

Points on this clonotype: Relative to the germline gene, one junction end is altered; a read error may explain this. The V call is TRBV11-2, the J call TRBJ2-5; TRBD2 is a possible D gene (5 bases). This CDR3 contains 16 residues. Looked up from germline, CDR1 is SGHAT and CDR2 is FQNNGV. CDR3: CVSSQTPGEGRETQYF. Here the CDR3 DNA reads TGTGTCAGCAGCCAAACTCCTGGCGAGGGAAGAGAGACCCAGTACTTC.

With regard to this clonotype: One junction end disagrees with the germline gene, perhaps due to a read error. The chain has TRBV11-2 and TRBJ2-7; D uncertain. The CDR3 is 14 residues long. Per germline, CDR1 SGHAT and CDR2 FQNNGV. The CDR3 reads CASSLDLSGCEQYF. The DNA of the CDR3 is TGTGCCAGTAGCTTAGATCTTAGTGGATGCGAGCAGTACTTC.

There are many counts of this clonotype. The chain is built from TRBV15 and TRBJ2-7; TRBD2 matches 12 bases. Trimming at V came to 1 base and at J to 5 bases, leaving 12 bases not matched to a gene. The CDR3 covers 18 residues. Germline values: CDR1 LNHNV, CDR2 YYDKDF (reference sequence). For the CDR3, the DNA is TGTGCCACCAGCAGAGCACCGCTAGCGGGAGGGCCCGAAGACGAGCAGTACTTC. Encoded protein: CATSRAPLAGGPEDEQYF.

By share, this clonotype counts as large (0.1 to 1%). The chain combines TRBV29-1 with TRBJ2-7, with 9 bases fitting TRBD2. The CDR3 covers 14 residues. Germline V gene data show CDR1 as SQVTM and CDR2 as ANQGSEA. The J segment lost 3 bases and the V segment lost 4 bases, leaving 7 bases of the junction unmatched. The CDR3 here is CSVVLAGAFYEQYF. The CDR3 DNA reads TGCAGCGTTGTTTTAGCGGGAGCATTCTACGAGCAGTACTTC.

This clonotype has a handful of counts. The chain combines TRBV7-9 with TRBJ2-1; the match to TRBD2 covers 9 bases. This CDR3 is 16 amino acids long. J was trimmed by 6 bases and V by 9 bases; bases with no gene match: 15. Germline values: CDR1 SEHNR, CDR2 FQNEAQ (reference sequence). The CDR3 sequence: CARSLGRVTSGNEQFF. CDR3 nucleotide sequence: TGTGCCAGGAGCCTAGGACGAGTGACTAGCGGCAATGAGCAGTTCTTC.

Comment on this clonotype: Germline is not matched at one junction end, which may reflect a read error. The chain carries TRBV5-5 and TRBJ2-3; possibly TRBD2 for D (5 bases). Germline V lookup: CDR1 SGHKS, CDR2 YYEKEE (reference sequence). The CDR3 covers 12 residues. DNA for the CDR3: TGTGTCAGCAACTTCGGACTCGATACGCAGTATTTT. Its protein is CVSNFGLDTQYF.

As for this clonotype: Because the CDR3 is missing its conserved closing phenylalanine or tryptophan, this is likely a read error. The chain recombines TRBV11-2 with TRBJ2-5; D is uncertain. The CDR3 spans 16 residues. V shed 5 bases and J shed 7 bases, with 23 bases lying between them. From germline, CDR1 is SGHAT and CDR2 FQNNGV. This CDR3 is CASSQTPGVRKVTQYS. DNA for the CDR3: TGTGCCAGCAGCCAAACTCCTGGCGTGAGGAAAGTGACCCAGTACTCC.

Concerning this clonotype itself: This may come from a read error, since a much larger clone is one base off. This likely comes from a read error, as the CDR3 has no conserved phenylalanine or tryptophan at its end. The J gene is TRBJ2-6, the V gene TRBV9; the D is unclear. The CDR3 is 15 amino acids. V was shortened by 5 bases and J by 1 base, with 10 bases between the two germline ends. Germline CDR1 and CDR2: SGDLS and YYNGEE. The CDR3 is CASRVGASGANVLTS. CDR3 nucleotides: TGTGCCAGCAGGGTTGGTGCATCTGGGGCCAACGTCCTGACTTCC.